Below, 14 T cell receptor beta chains from the same sample are listed, as sequenced in a study of T-cell reconstitution after alpha-beta-depleted transplantation in children. As it was prepared, the TCRbeta library received unique molecular identifiers. TCRdb redid the calling of the PCR reads with MiXCR, one entry per CDR3 protein. Among fewer than 700,000 distinct CDR3 sequences listed, 23% were seen once. The source material was PBMCs, mostly from graft donor cells, sampled 360 days after TCRalphabeta/CD19-depleted stem cell transplant. These TCRs come from a boy under two years old who had a stem cell transplant for acute myeloid leukemia, so the T cells may come from the graft donor.

The chain has TRBV5-5 and TRBJ2-3; perhaps TRBD1 as D (5 bases). The V gene's germline CDR1 is SGHKS and CDR2 YYEKEE (reference sequence). The CDR3 runs to 15 residues. V gave up 4 bases and J gave up 2 bases, with 14 bases separating them. CDR3 coding DNA: TGTGCCAGCAGCCAGGGAAAGGGATACACAGATACGCAGTATTTT. This translates into CASSQGKGYTDTQYF.

V usage is TRBV28 and J usage is TRBJ1-5; the D gene is possibly TRBD1 (6 bases). Germline V lookup: CDR1 MDHEN, CDR2 SYDVKM. This CDR3 is 15 amino acids long. V gave up 5 bases and J gave up 7 bases, with 18 bases separating them. The CDR3 reads CASSPPRGRGQPQHF. The CDR3 bases are TGTGCCAGCAGTCCGCCCAGGGGACGGGGGCAGCCCCAGCATTTT.

This clonotype showed up just a few times. The chain carries TRBV21-1 and TRBJ2-7; TRBD1 was called by the table and not checked on the DNA. TRBV21-1 constitutes a pseudogene. CDR3 size: 14 residues. The DNA of the CDR3 is TGTGCCAGCAGCAAAGGAGGGGGGCCCCACGAGCAGTACGTC. It translates to CASSKGGGPHEQYV.

This rearrangement joins TRBV20-1 to TRBJ1-5; possible D gene TRBD1, 6 bases. Germline V gene sequence: CDR1 DFQATT, CDR2 SNEGSKA (reference sequence). The CDR3 sequence is 14 residues long. The V and J ends lost 3 bases and 7 bases respectively, with 16 bases between them. CDR3 loop: CSARSGGAGQPQHF. The CDR3 coding sequence is TGCAGTGCTAGGTCCGGGGGCGCAGGGCAGCCCCAGCATTTT.

This clonotype has a count of ten or more. This chain joins TRBV7-2 and TRBJ2-1; D not resolved. Trimming took off 4 bases at V and 4 bases at J, with 11 bases between the two ends. The CDR3 extends over 14 amino acids. Germline V gene lookup returns CDR1 SGHTA and CDR2 FQGNSA. CDR3 loop: CASSSIPGYNEQFF. In nucleotides, the CDR3 is TGTGCCAGCAGCTCCATCCCCGGGTACAATGAGCAGTTCTTC.

Many counts were recorded for this clonotype. This chain uses TRBV5-1 with TRBJ2-1; D gene ambiguous. V was pared by 5 bases and J by 2 bases, with 17 bases between. Germline V CDR1 and CDR2: SGHRS, YFSETQ. The CDR3 has 16 residues. The CDR3 sequence is CASRSSAGQPYNEQFF. The CDR3 DNA reads as TGCGCCAGCAGGAGCTCGGCAGGCCAGCCCTACAATGAGCAGTTCTTC. Filled out from reference TRBV5-1 and TRBJ2-1, the complete variable domain reads KAGVTQTPRYLIKTRGQQVTLSCSPISGHRSVSWYQQTPGQGLQFLFEYFSETQRNKGNFPGRFSGRQFSNSRSEMNVSTLELGDSALYLCASRSSAGQPYNEQFFGPGTRLTVL.

V is TRBV15 and J is TRBJ2-5; D remains ambiguous. This CDR3 comprises 14 residues. CDR1 is LNHNV, CDR2 YYDKDF, per germline (reference sequence). V was shortened by 3 bases and J by 4 bases, with 12 bases between the two germline ends. CDR3 amino acids: CATSSFTRGETQYF. CDR3 DNA: TGTGCCACCAGCAGTTTTACCCGAGGAGAGACCCAGTACTTC.

The chain recombines TRBV4-3 with TRBJ2-3; TRBD1 or TRBD2 may be the D gene (6 bases each). The CDR3 covers 19 residues. V was shortened by 0 bases and J by 2 bases, with 21 bases between the two germline ends. Germline V gene data show CDR1 as LGHNA and CDR2 as YSLEER. CDR3 DNA sequence: TGCGCCAGCAGCCAAGATTTTGGCCAGGGGAGGTTCTTCACAGATACGCAGTATTTT. Amino acids: CASSQDFGQGRFFTDTQYF.

The J gene is TRBJ2-2, the V gene TRBV6-1; 9 bases fit TRBD2. CDR3 length: 16 residues. The V segment lost 0 bases and the J segment 5 bases; nucleotides outside the gene matches: 4. CDR1 and CDR2 (germline): MNHNS, SASEGT. The CDR3 loop reads CASSEALAGPTGELFF. CDR3 bases: TGTGCCAGCAGTGAAGCGCTAGCGGGGCCAACCGGGGAGCTGTTTTTT.

This clonotype was picked up many times. This sequence joins TRBV19 and TRBJ2-1; no firm D call. V was trimmed by 5 bases and J by 5 bases, leaving 10 bases between them. CDR1 is LNHDA, CDR2 SQIVND, per germline (reference sequence). The CDR3 contains 13 residues. Written as DNA, the CDR3 is TGTGCCAGTAGTCACGGCAGGAACAATGAGCAGTTCTTC. Amino acids: CASSHGRNNEQFF.

Ten or more counts support this clonotype. The chain combines TRBV2 with TRBJ2-3, with 8 bases that match TRBD2. There are 14 residues in the CDR3. Trimming removed 4 bases from V and 7 bases from J; junction bases left unmatched: 7. CDR1 and CDR2 from the germline V gene are SNHLY and FYNNEI. The CDR3, as DNA: TGTGCCAGCAGTGCAAGCGGGGGTGTGAATACGCAGTATTTT. Protein: CASSASGGVNTQYF.

In this sample, this clonotype turned up a few times. V gene TRBV11-3 combines with J gene TRBJ2-2; D remains ambiguous. Germline V gene lookup returns CDR1 SGHNT and CDR2 YENEEA. V was shortened by 4 bases and J by 1 base, with 13 bases between the two germline ends. This CDR3 has 16 residues. The CDR3 protein is CASSSRRTENTGELFF. The DNA for the CDR3 is TGTGCCAGCAGCTCACGACGGACGGAGAACACCGGGGAGCTGTTTTTT.

This rearrangement joins TRBV30 to TRBJ1-2; D gene unclear. The ends were cut back, 8 bases at V and 7 bases at J, with 11 bases in the middle. In germline, CDR1 is GTSNPN, CDR2 SVGIG (reference sequence). The CDR3 loop spans 10 amino acids. CDR3 in DNA: TGTGCCGCGCGGGGTTCTGGCTACACCTTC. Its translation: CAARGSGYTF.

V usage is TRBV2 and J usage is TRBJ2-7; D is ambiguous. This CDR3 is 14 amino acids long. Germline V gene sequence: CDR1 SNHLY, CDR2 FYNNEI. Trimming took 1 base from V and 3 from J, leaving 10 bases between them. The CDR3 DNA follows: TGTGCCAGCAGTGAAGGGGCGGCAGGCTACGAGCAGTACGTC. This translates into CASSEGAAGYEQYV.